What follows are 30 T cell receptor beta chains derived from one specimen sequenced in a study of T cells in Graves' hyperthyroidism and ophthalmopathy. RNA transcripts served as the template for amplifying TCR beta CDR3 regions. With the HTBI primer set, the TCR CDR3 went through a first round of RT-PCR. MiXCR, run by TCRdb on the multiplex PCR reads, gives a single entry per CDR3 protein. The sample lists about 690,000 distinct CDR3 sequences; roughly 17% were seen once. Sequencing input: blood. These TCRs come from a man aged 45-65 years with Graves' hyperthyroidism.

There are a few counts of this clonotype. This clone may be a read error of a much larger clone one base away. V and J are TRBV28 and TRBJ1-5, with D perhaps matching TRBD1 (5 bases). This CDR3 contains 14 residues. Germline V gives CDR1 MDHEN, CDR2 SYDVKM. The CDR3 DNA follows: TGTGTCAGCACTATGGGAGGGGTTCATCAGCCCCAGCATTTT. Amino acids: CVSTMGGVHQPQHF.

There are many counts of this clonotype. This chain joins TRBV2 and TRBJ2-1; 12 positions match TRBD2. The length of the CDR3 is 16 residues. With 6 bases clipped from V and 7 bases from J, the junction kept 10 bases outside the gene matches. Germline assignment: CDR1 SNHLY and CDR2 FYNNEI. CDR3 in DNA: TGTGCCAGCAGCTTATTACTAGCGGGAGGTGGTAATGAGCAGTTCTTC. This encodes CASSLLLAGGGNEQFF.

This clonotype has just a few counts. V usage is TRBV6-1 and J usage is TRBJ2-3; TRBD2 agrees at 10 bases. Trimming took 2 bases from V and 4 from J; bases not matched to a gene: 3. Germline V CDR1 and CDR2: MNHNS, SASEGT. The CDR3 covers 15 residues. The CDR3 sequence: CASSELAGAADTQYF. In DNA form, the CDR3 reads TGTGCCAGCAGTGAACTAGCGGGAGCAGCAGATACGCAGTATTTT.

This chain uses TRBV5-6 with TRBJ2-1; possibly TRBD1 or TRBD2 for D (5 bases each). Trimming left V 4 bases short and J 12 bases short, with 20 bases between. The germline V gene has CDR1 SGHDT and CDR2 YYEEEE. The CDR3 length is 14 residues. This CDR3 reads CASSPQGTINGQFF. The CDR3 bases are TGTGCCAGCAGCCCCCAAGGGACCATAAACGGGCAGTTCTTC.

This clonotype was seen repeatedly, ten times or more. The chain has TRBV11-2 and TRBJ2-7; D is ambiguous. The CDR3 has 14 residues. The germline V gene has CDR1 SGHAT and CDR2 FQNNGV. The ends were cut back, 5 bases at V and 0 bases at J, with 11 bases in the middle. CDR3 sequence (DNA): TGTGCCAGCAGCCCACTGTTCTCCTCCTACGAGCAGTACTTC. This translates into CASSPLFSSYEQYF.

In its sample, this clonotype was seen a few times. The chain carries TRBV3-1 and TRBJ1-1; D is ambiguous. Germline CDR1 and CDR2: LGHDT and YNNKEL (reference sequence). The CDR3 is 18 amino acids. V shed 4 bases and J shed 0 bases, with 21 bases lying between them. The CDR3 loop reads CASSLIPVFVAMNTEAFF. In nucleotides, the CDR3 is TGTGCCAGCAGCCTCATCCCCGTTTTTGTGGCTATGAACACTGAAGCTTTCTTT.

The V gene is TRBV4-3, the J gene TRBJ2-7; D ambiguous. V was clipped by 1 base and J by 0 bases, with 10 bases between them. This CDR3 is built from 15 residues. CDR1 is LGHNA and CDR2 is YSLEER in the germline V gene. DNA for the CDR3: TGCGCCAGCAGCCAAGCACCGGACGGCTCCTACGAGCAGTACTTC. Translated: CASSQAPDGSYEQYF.

A few counts support this clonotype. The chain carries TRBV6-1 and TRBJ2-1; no definite D call. This CDR3 has 12 amino acids. The germline V and J ends were trimmed by 6 bases and 9 bases, with 12 bases remaining between them. CDR1 and CDR2 (germline): MNHNS, SASEGT. The CDR3 region has the DNA TGTGCCAGCAGGATTAGAGTAGGTGAGCAGTTCTTC. As protein: CASRIRVGEQFF.

The gene calls are TRBV30 and TRBJ2-7; TRBD2 agrees at 8 bases. J was trimmed by 6 bases and V by 3 bases; bases with no gene match: 13. CDR1 is GTSNPN and CDR2 is SVGIG in the germline V gene (reference sequence). This CDR3 has 15 residues. CDR3 amino acids: CAWSPPLREGPEQYF. CDR3 DNA sequence: TGTGCCTGGAGCCCGCCCCTCCGGGAGGGCCCCGAGCAGTACTTC. Looking up the rest from reference TRBV30 and TRBJ2-7 gives the full variable domain: SQTIHQWPATLVQPVGSPLSLECTVEGTSNPNLYWYRQAAGRGLQLLFYSVGIGQISSEVPQNLSASRPQDRQFILSSKKLLLSDSGFYLCAWSPPLREGPEQYFGPGTRLTVT.

This clonotype was seen ten or more times. The chain couples TRBV15 to TRBJ2-1, with 9 bases aligning to TRBD2. The CDR3 covers 15 residues. CDR1 and CDR2 from the germline V gene are LNHNV and YYDKDF (reference sequence). Trimming took 0 bases from V and 7 from J; bases not matched to a gene: 4. The CDR3 protein is CATSRELAGSNEQFF. The CDR3 DNA is TGTGCCACCAGCAGAGAACTAGCGGGTTCAAATGAGCAGTTCTTC.

This clonotype showed up just a few times. This chain joins TRBV5-1 and TRBJ1-2, with 9 bases matching TRBD1. The CDR3 is 13 amino acids. Germline V CDR1 and CDR2: SGHRS, YFSETQ. V lost 5 bases, J lost 8 bases, and 7 bases stayed unmatched. The CDR3, as DNA: TGCGCCAGCAGATCACAGGGGGCGGAGGGCTACACCTTC. Amino acids: CASRSQGAEGYTF.

This chain joins TRBV4-1 and TRBJ2-2; D is unresolved. Between the trimmed V and J ends, which lost 1 base and 4 bases, there was a span of 13 bases. The CDR3 has 16 residues. In germline, CDR1 is MGHRA, CDR2 YSYEKL. Written as DNA, the CDR3 is TGCGCCAGCAGCCAAGGGGCAGGCGTAAGCACCGGGGAGCTGTTTTTT. The encoded protein is CASSQGAGVSTGELFF.

The J gene is TRBJ2-1, the V gene TRBV3-1; 15 nucleotides agree with TRBD2. Germline V gene data show CDR1 as LGHDT and CDR2 as YNNKEL (reference sequence). The CDR3 is 16 amino acids. The ends lost 1 base at V and 10 bases at J; junction bases unmatched: 5. The CDR3 nucleotides read TGTGCCAGCAGCCAAGCGGGACTAGCGGGAGGAGACGAGCAGTTCTTC. The encoded protein is CASSQAGLAGGDEQFF.

In this sample, this clonotype turned up many times. The chain joins TRBV28 to TRBJ2-3; 10 bases fit TRBD2. Germline CDR1 reads MDHEN; CDR2 reads SYDVKM. The J segment lost 2 bases and the V segment lost 4 bases, leaving 3 bases of the junction unmatched. This CDR3 spans 15 amino acids. In DNA form, the CDR3 reads TGTGCCAGCAGTTACACTAGCGGGAACACAGATACGCAGTATTTT. This sequence encodes CASSYTSGNTDTQYF.

About this clonotype itself: A much larger clone is a single base away; this may be a read error. The chain recombines TRBV30 with TRBJ1-5; 9 bases are shared with TRBD1. From germline, CDR1 is GTSNPN and CDR2 SVGIG (reference sequence). This CDR3 is built from 18 residues. Trimming took 4 bases from V and 1 from J; bases not matched to a gene: 14. In DNA, the CDR3 is TGTGCCTGGATGCCCGGACAGGGGTCGATGACGAGCAATCAGCCCCAGCATTTT. Protein product: CAWMPGQGSMTSNQPQHF.

This clonotype was detected many times. CDR3 protein: CASNSGQGIHEQYF. As DNA, the CDR3 is TGTGCCAGCAATTCGGGACAGGGTATACACGAGCAGTACTTC. This chain connects TRBV2 to TRBJ2-7, with TRBD1 matching 9 bases. The V gene's germline CDR1 is SNHLY and CDR2 FYNNEI. The CDR3 totals 14 residues. V shed 7 bases, J shed 5 bases, and the junction held 9 bases outside the gene matches. The complete variable domain, with remaining parts taken from reference TRBV2 and TRBJ2-7, reads EPEVTQTPSHQVTQMGQEVILRCVPISNHLYFYWYRQILGQKVEFLVSFYNNEISEKSEIFDDQFSVERPDGSNFTLKIRSTKLEDSAMYFCASNSGQGIHEQYFGPGTRLTVT.

This clonotype was recorded a few times. The chain joins TRBV28 to TRBJ1-5; the D gene is possibly TRBD1 (5 bases). Per the germline V gene, CDR1 is MDHEN and CDR2 is SYDVKM. Trimming left V 5 bases short and J 2 bases short, with 13 bases between. This CDR3 has 15 amino acids. CDR3 DNA: TGTGCCAGCAGTCCGGGGACGGCCCGCAATCAGCCCCAGCATTTT. This translates into CASSPGTARNQPQHF.

This sequence joins TRBV18 and TRBJ1-1; TRBD1 might be the D (5 bases). V lost 6 bases, J lost 6 bases, and 11 bases lay in between. CDR1 and CDR2 from the germline V gene are KGHSH and LQKENI. There are 12 residues in the CDR3. The CDR3 nucleotides are TGTGCCAGCTCTTCGGGGGGATCTGAAGCTTTCTTT. As protein: CASSSGGSEAFF.

Ten or more counts support this clonotype. CDR3 DNA: TGTGCCAGCAGCCATGCCGGGGAGACCCAGTACTTC. It specifies CASSHAGETQYF. V and J are TRBV14 and TRBJ2-5; D call uncertain. Trimming removed 3 bases from V and 5 bases from J, with 7 bases in between. CDR3 size: 12 residues. The germline CDR1 and CDR2 sequences are SGHDN and FVKESK.

The CDR3 bases are TGTGCCAGCAGCTTATCGAGGGGAGATACGCAGTATTTT. Translated, it gives CASSLSRGDTQYF. V usage is TRBV7-2 and J usage is TRBJ2-3; TRBD1 or TRBD2 may be the D gene (5 bases each). CDR1 and CDR2 (germline): SGHTA, FQGNSA. V lost 2 bases, J lost 5 bases, and 8 bases lay in between. This CDR3 is 13 amino acids long.

The chain recombines TRBV4-1 with TRBJ2-1; TRBD1 agrees at 7 bases. The CDR3 spans 14 residues. The trim removed 2 bases at V and 2 bases at J, leaving 0 bases unmatched. In germline, CDR1 is MGHRA, CDR2 YSYEKL. CDR3 residues: CASSQTGAYNEQFF. The DNA for the CDR3 is TGCGCCAGCAGCCAAACAGGGGCCTACAATGAGCAGTTCTTC.

This clonotype was observed at least ten times. The rearrangement uses TRBV6-5 and TRBJ2-7; D might be TRBD1 (5 bases). The CDR3 consists of 13 residues. Germline values: CDR1 MNHEY, CDR2 SVGAGI. The V gene lost 1 base and the J gene lost 3 bases, with 7 bases spanning the gap. CDR3 coding DNA: TGTGCCAGCAGTTACTGGCAGGGCTACGAGCAGTACTTC. This gives the protein CASSYWQGYEQYF.

This clonotype was picked up many times. The chain links TRBV5-1 to TRBJ1-1; unclear D gene. Trimming removed 0 bases from V and 1 base from J, with 7 bases in between. The CDR3 length is 14 residues. CDR1 and CDR2 from the germline V gene are SGHRS and YFSETQ. CDR3 residues: CASSLGQPNTEAFF. The CDR3 DNA is TGCGCCAGCAGCTTGGGGCAGCCGAACACTGAAGCTTTCTTT.

The V gene is TRBV3-1, the J gene TRBJ2-2; weak D call: TRBD2 (6 bases). This CDR3 is 16 amino acids long. Germline assignment: CDR1 LGHDT and CDR2 YNNKEL (reference sequence). The germline V and J ends were trimmed by 1 base and 5 bases, with 14 bases remaining between them. The CDR3 coding sequence is TGTGCCAGCAGCCAAGTTCCGGGAGAGGGAACCGGGGAGCTGTTTTTT. The encoded protein is CASSQVPGEGTGELFF.

V gene TRBV5-1 combines with J gene TRBJ2-1, with 11 bases that match TRBD2. The J segment lost 2 bases and the V segment lost 0 bases, leaving 1 base of the junction unmatched. CDR3 length: 16 amino acids. Germline lookup yields CDR1 SGHRS and CDR2 YFSETQ. CDR3 DNA: TGCGCCAGCAGCTTGGAGACTAGCGGGGCCTACAATGAGCAGTTCTTC. This translates into CASSLETSGAYNEQFF.

This clonotype has a count of ten or more. The CDR3 DNA sequence: TGTGCCAGCAGCTCCCACAGGGCCAATGAGCAGTTCTTC. Its protein product is CASSSHRANEQFF. The chain has TRBV7-2 and TRBJ2-1; possibly TRBD1 for D (6 bases). With 4 bases removed from V and 6 bases from J, the gap between germline ends came to 10 bases. Per the germline V gene, CDR1 is SGHTA and CDR2 is FQGNSA. The CDR3 totals 13 residues.

This clonotype has ten or more counts. This chain links TRBV19 with TRBJ2-1; D unclear. CDR1 is LNHDA and CDR2 is SQIVND in the germline V gene (reference sequence). The germline V and J ends were trimmed by 7 bases and 0 bases, with 16 bases remaining between them. The CDR3 has 16 amino acids. The CDR3 region is CASKKGVVSSYNEQFF. CDR3 in DNA: TGTGCCAGTAAAAAAGGAGTGGTTAGCTCCTACAATGAGCAGTTCTTC.

J is TRBJ2-2 and V is TRBV2; TRBD2 aligns across 13 bases. V lost 6 bases to trimming and J lost 5 bases; unmatched junction nucleotides: 3. This CDR3 spans 15 amino acids. Germline V gene sequence: CDR1 SNHLY, CDR2 FYNNEI. This chain's CDR3 is CASSRLAGGTGELFF. The CDR3 bases are TGTGCCAGCAGCCGACTAGCGGGAGGAACCGGGGAGCTGTTTTTT.

This clonotype was recorded many times. The chain recombines TRBV10-3 with TRBJ1-3, with 7 bases lining up with TRBD1. V shed 3 bases and J 0 bases; nucleotides not matched to a gene: 5. The germline CDR1 and CDR2 sequences are ENHRY and SYGVKD. The CDR3 covers 16 residues. The CDR3 protein is CAISDGGGASGNTIYF. The CDR3, as DNA: TGTGCCATCAGTGATGGAGGGGGCGCCTCTGGAAACACCATATATTTT.

In its sample, this clonotype was seen many times. The rearrangement links TRBV12-3 or TRBV12-4 to TRBJ2-5, with D unclear. This CDR3 has 12 amino acids. The ends were cut back, 0 bases at V and 9 bases at J, with 8 bases in the middle. CDR3 sequence reads: CASSLALPPQYF. The CDR3, as DNA: TGTGCCAGCAGTTTAGCGCTACCTCCCCAGTACTTC.